The 3 T cell receptor beta chains below were found in one sample sequenced in a study of T-cell reconstitution after alpha-beta-depleted transplantation in children. Unique molecular identifiers were built into the TCRbeta library. MiXCR, applied by TCRdb to the PCR reads, yields one record per CDR3 protein. The sample has 450,000 to 550,000 distinct CDR3 sequences, roughly an eighth seen once. This specimen consisted of PBMCs, mostly from graft donor cells, obtained 180 days after TCRalphabeta/CD19-depleted stem cell transplant. The source of these receptors is a female patient between 2 and 15 years old who had a stem cell transplant for aplastic anemia, so the T cells may come from the graft donor.

This chain connects TRBV4-1 to TRBJ2-3, with 13 bases identical to TRBD2. Germline V gives CDR1 MGHRA, CDR2 YSYEKL. The CDR3 covers 21 residues. With 0 bases clipped from V and 1 base from J, the junction kept 13 bases outside the gene matches. The CDR3 DNA reads TGCGCCAGCAGCCAAGATCCCGGACTAGCGGGAGCCCGCACGCGCACAGATACGCAGTATTTT. This codes for CASSQDPGLAGARTRTDTQYF.

This clonotype has a handful of counts. V usage is TRBV12-3 or TRBV12-4 and J usage is TRBJ1-2; D not certain. Deletions cut 5 bases from V and 5 bases from J, with 12 bases between. The CDR3 consists of 13 residues. DNA of the CDR3: TGTGCCAGCAGTCTGCGCGACCTATATGGCTACACCTTC. Its translation is CASSLRDLYGYTF.

The chain employs TRBV6-1 and TRBJ1-2; D is possibly TRBD1 (5 bases). CDR1 MNHNS and CDR2 SASEGT come from the germline V gene. The CDR3 is 15 amino acids. Trimming removed 8 bases from V and 2 bases from J, with 18 bases in between. The CDR3 bases are TGTGCCAGCCGGTTTCTGACAGTGTCGAACTATGGCTACACCTTC. Amino acids: CASRFLTVSNYGYTF.